This TCR beta chain was identified in a study of T-cell reconstitution after alpha-beta-depleted transplantation in children. This clonotype was counted at least ten times. Germline lookup yields CDR1 SGHAT and CDR2 FQNNGV. This CDR3 has 14 residues. The junction had 2 bases not matched to a gene; V was cut back by 5 bases and J by 7 bases. Library preparation (for TCRbeta) was performed with unique molecular identifiers. A single record per CDR3 protein comes from TCRdb applying MiXCR to the PCR reads. This table has approximately 290,000 distinct CDR3 sequences, around a tenth appearing once. Sequencing was performed on peripheral blood, taken 180 days after TCRalphabeta/CD19-depleted stem cell transplant. The chain employs TRBV11-2 and TRBJ1-6, with TRBD1 identical over 10 bases. This receptor was identified in a male patient between 2 and 15 years old who had a stem cell transplant for chronic granulomatous disease, so the T cells may come from the graft donor. The CDR3 DNA sequence: TGTGCCAGCAGCAAGGGACAGGGGAATTCACCCCTCCACTTT. Translation: CASSKGQGNSPLHF.